One and the same sample provided the 18 T cell receptor beta chains below, sequenced in a study of T cell responses to AZD1222 COVID-19 vaccine. This table comes from immunoSEQ multiplex PCR, and its TCRdb copy is limited to in-frame clones, with some not included. The top ten clones hold around 5% of a sample with around 130,000 clones, 89% of them seen once. The specimen comprised peripheral blood, sampled on day 0 of AZD1222 vaccination. The origin of the receptors is an adult in good health.

This chain joins TRBV30 and TRBJ1-1; TRBD1 aligns across 9 bases. The CDR3 covers 13 residues. Germline V gives CDR1 GTSNPN, CDR2 SVGIG (reference sequence). J gave up 3 bases and V 5 bases, and 4 bases lay outside the gene matches. CDR3 nucleotide sequence: TGTGCCTGGCTTGGGACAGGGTACACTGAAGCTTTCTTT. Its translation is CAWLGTGYTEAFF.

This chain uses TRBV15 with TRBJ2-1; a weak D match, TRBD2 (7 bases). Trimming shortened V by 3 bases and J by 1 base, and 13 bases separated the two germline ends. There are 16 residues in the CDR3. In germline, CDR1 is LNHNV, CDR2 YYDKDF (reference sequence). CDR3 sequence: CATSSVRGGSYNEQFF. The CDR3 DNA reads as TGTGCCACCAGCAGCGTTAGGGGGGGTTCCTACAATGAGCAGTTCTTC.

This clone was picked up one time. This chain links TRBV5-1 with TRBJ1-4; no clear D. V lost 0 bases and J 8 bases, leaving 17 bases between the germline ends. The CDR3 contains 16 residues. Germline values: CDR1 SGHRS, CDR2 YFSETQ. As DNA, the CDR3 is TGCGCCAGCAGCTTGGCCCCCGACGGGAGGAACGAAAAACTGTTTTTT. Translated: CASSLAPDGRNEKLFF.

The CDR3 is CASSSDVRRPQHF. CDR3 coding DNA: TGTGCCAGCAGTTCGGACGTTCGAAGGCCCCAGCATTTT. The chain combines TRBV28 with TRBJ1-5; unclear D gene. V was shortened by 4 bases and J by 9 bases, with 13 bases between the two germline ends. CDR1 and CDR2 from the germline V gene are MDHEN and SYDVKM. The CDR3 is 13 amino acids.

V and J are TRBV19 and TRBJ1-3, with D possibly matching TRBD1 (5 bases). Between the trimmed V and J ends, which lost 4 bases and 4 bases, there was a span of 14 bases. The CDR3 is 15 amino acids. Germline V gene data show CDR1 as LNHDA and CDR2 as SQIVND (reference sequence). CDR3 amino acids: CASSRLTAGGNTIYF. The CDR3 region has the DNA TGTGCCAGTAGTAGGCTGACAGCGGGAGGAAACACCATATATTTT.

The V gene is TRBV27, the J gene TRBJ1-5; tentative D call: TRBD1 (5 bases). The CDR3 runs to 15 residues. V shed 4 bases and J shed 2 bases, with 12 bases lying between them. Germline V gives CDR1 MNHEY, CDR2 SMNVEV (reference sequence). This chain's CDR3 is CASSYSAGGNQPQHF. CDR3 coding DNA: TGTGCCAGCAGTTACAGTGCGGGGGGCAATCAGCCCCAGCATTTT.

The CDR3 region is CASSSEGAGRNQPQHF. CDR3 in DNA: TGTGCCAGCAGCTCCGAGGGGGCTGGGCGCAATCAGCCCCAGCATTTT. This chain joins TRBV7-2 and TRBJ1-5, with TRBD1 identical over 7 bases. Losses at the gene ends were 4 bases for V and 2 bases for J; bases not matched to a gene: 8. Germline CDR1 SGHTA, CDR2 FQGNSA. The CDR3 extends over 16 amino acids.

V and J are TRBV29-1 and TRBJ1-2; 10 bases align to TRBD1. With V trimmed by 6 bases and J by 8 bases, 9 bases remained unmatched. The CDR3 runs 13 residues. CDR1 and CDR2 from the germline V gene are SQVTM and ANQGSEA. The CDR3 loop reads CSVQRQGAVGYTF. The CDR3, as DNA: TGCAGCGTCCAAAGACAGGGGGCTGTCGGCTACACCTTC.

The chain uses TRBV4-2 and TRBJ2-2; D is unresolved. Germline values: CDR1 LGHNA, CDR2 YNFKEQ. V was trimmed by 2 bases and J by 6 bases, leaving 13 bases between them. The length of the CDR3 is 15 residues. The CDR3: CASSQPTGLAGELFF. DNA for the CDR3: TGTGCCAGCAGCCAACCTACTGGGTTGGCCGGGGAGCTGTTTTTT.

This chain joins TRBV5-7 and TRBJ1-2; tentative D call: TRBD1 (6 bases). TRBV5-7 is given ORF status, its function remaining uncertain. The CDR3 has 15 residues. Trimming removed 2 bases from V and 8 bases from J, with 19 bases in between. The CDR3 DNA reads TGTGCCAGCAGCTTTTGGGGGCCCCCCGATGGGGGCTACACCTTC. It is translated as CASSFWGPPDGGYTF.

V gene TRBV28 combines with J gene TRBJ2-7; no firm D call. This CDR3 has 16 amino acids. V shed 5 bases and J shed 2 bases, with 19 bases lying between them. Germline V gives CDR1 MDHEN, CDR2 SYDVKM. CDR3: CASSTYHYLYPYEQYF. CDR3 nucleotide sequence: TGTGCCAGCAGTACATACCACTACCTTTATCCCTACGAGCAGTACTTC.

The J gene is TRBJ2-3, the V gene TRBV5-6; TRBD1 is a possible D gene (5 bases). Per the germline V gene, CDR1 is SGHDT and CDR2 is YYEEEE. V shed 0 bases and J shed 1 base, with 6 bases lying between them. The CDR3 is made up of 14 amino acids. CDR3 loop: CASSLAQGTDTQYF. CDR3 DNA: TGTGCCAGCAGCTTGGCACAGGGCACAGATACGCAGTATTTT. Full variable domain (rest looked up from reference TRBV5-6 and TRBJ2-3): DAGVTQSPTHLIKTRGQQVTLRCSPKSGHDTVSWYQQALGQGPQFIFQYYEEEERQRGNFPDRFSGHQFPNYSSELNVNALLLGDSALYLCASSLAQGTDTQYFGPGTRLTVL.

V and J are TRBV27 and TRBJ1-2, with TRBD1 as a possible D gene (6 bases). The V and J ends lost 2 bases and 5 bases respectively, with 12 bases between them. Germline V gives CDR1 MNHEY, CDR2 SMNVEV (reference sequence). CDR3 length: 14 residues. DNA of the CDR3: TGTGCCAGCAGTTTAGGCAGGGGAGGGTATGGCTACACCTTC. Its translation: CASSLGRGGYGYTF.

This chain links TRBV6-6 with TRBJ1-5, with 7 bases aligning to TRBD1. The CDR3 runs 16 residues. CDR1 is MNHNY, CDR2 SVGAGI, per germline (reference sequence). Trimming removed 5 bases from V and 2 bases from J; junction bases left unmatched: 9. The DNA for the CDR3 is TGTGCCAGCAGTCAACAAGGGGGCAGGGGCAATCAGCCCCAGCATTTT. Translating it yields CASSQQGGRGNQPQHF.

CDR3: CSVLVEGPQETQYF. CDR3 nucleotide sequence: TGCAGCGTTTTAGTAGAGGGGCCTCAAGAGACCCAGTACTTC. V is TRBV29-1 and J is TRBJ2-5, with D possibly being TRBD1 or TRBD2 (5 bases each). Germline assignment: CDR1 SQVTM and CDR2 ANQGSEA. V was clipped by 5 bases and J by 2 bases, with 15 bases between them. The CDR3 totals 14 residues.

This rearrangement joins TRBV4-1 to TRBJ2-1, with 9 bases aligning to TRBD2. The V and J ends lost 0 bases and 8 bases, in that order; junction bases with no gene match: 5. Germline-derived CDR1 and CDR2 are MGHRA and YSYEKL. The CDR3 is 15 amino acids. CDR3 residues: CASSQEPSGVDEQFF. CDR3 sequence (DNA): TGCGCCAGCAGCCAAGAGCCTAGCGGGGTCGATGAGCAGTTCTTC.

This chain connects TRBV7-9 to TRBJ1-2; 7 bases line up with TRBD1. Germline values: CDR1 SEHNR, CDR2 FQNEAQ (reference sequence). The V gene end was trimmed by 5 bases and the J gene end by 7 bases; junction bases not matched to a gene: 7. CDR3 length: 13 residues. CDR3 region: CASSQQGLAGYTF. The CDR3 DNA reads as TGTGCCAGCAGCCAACAGGGGCTGGCTGGCTACACCTTC.

CDR3 DNA: TGTGCCAGCAGCCCTAGACAGGGGTTGAACACTGAAGCTTTCTTT. It codes for CASSPRQGLNTEAFF. This chain links TRBV3-1 (or the pseudogene TRBV3-2) with TRBJ1-1, with TRBD1 matching over 8 bases. Unmatched junction bases numbered 4, after V lost 4 bases and J lost 0 bases. Germline values: CDR1 LGHDT, CDR2 YNNKEL (reference sequence). The CDR3 totals 15 residues.